The entry below describes one T cell receptor beta chain. Its specificity is unknown. Losses at the gene ends were 3 bases for V and 2 bases for J; bases not matched to a gene: 3. The CDR3 is made up of 14 amino acids. Germline-derived CDR1 and CDR2 are MDHEN and SYDVKM. The sample belongs to a study of Tregs in tolerant kidney transplant recipients. At the level of the study: Recipient cells were told from donor cells by antibody staining. Study-level findings and limits: Tregs expanded with activated donor B cells seemed most donor-specific. No direct test of biological reproducibility was done here.

Method: immunoSEQ multiplex PCR; TCRdb's copy keeps in-frame clones and lacks some. The table shows 16,000 or so clones, with approximately 61% occurring only once. Sequencing used Tregs from blood cultured with allogeneic cells. This TCR derives from a human donor in good health. The chain employs TRBV28 and TRBJ1-2, with TRBD1 matching over 7 bases. In nucleotides, the CDR3 is TGTGCCAGCAGTTTGGGCAGGGGGAACTATGGCTACACCTTC. As protein: CASSLGRGNYGYTF.